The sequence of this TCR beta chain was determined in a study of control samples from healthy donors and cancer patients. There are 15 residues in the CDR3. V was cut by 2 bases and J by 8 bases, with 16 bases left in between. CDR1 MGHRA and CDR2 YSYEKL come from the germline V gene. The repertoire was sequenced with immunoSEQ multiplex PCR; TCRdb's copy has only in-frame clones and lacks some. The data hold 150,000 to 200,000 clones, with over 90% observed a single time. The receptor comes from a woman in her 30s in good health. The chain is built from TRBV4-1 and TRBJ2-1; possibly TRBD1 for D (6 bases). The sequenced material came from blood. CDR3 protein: CASSQWLGGRDEQFF. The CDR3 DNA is TGCGCCAGCAGCCAATGGCTAGGGGGTAGGGATGAGCAGTTCTTC.